The 27 T cell receptor beta chains reported below all come from one sample, sequenced in a study of blood T cell repertoires in COVID-19. The assay was immunoSEQ multiplex PCR, and TCRdb's table has in-frame clones only and misses some. The repertoire consists of a few hundred thousand clones, with roughly 80% occurring once and the leading ten covering roughly 3.4%. Sequencing was carried out using peripheral blood. All receptors come from a woman under 30 with acute or convalescent COVID-19.

This rearrangement joins TRBV28 to TRBJ1-5; D call uncertain. CDR1 is MDHEN and CDR2 is SYDVKM in the germline V gene. V shed 2 bases and J shed 5 bases, with 13 bases lying between them. The CDR3 runs 15 residues. DNA for the CDR3: TGTGCCAGCAGTTTACCGGGGTTTGGCGATCAGCCCCAGCATTTT. Protein: CASSLPGFGDQPQHF.

The chain combines TRBV7-9 with TRBJ2-7, with 8 bases fitting TRBD1. The CDR3 totals 15 residues. Germline trimming cut 1 base from V and 6 bases from J; bases unmatched to any gene: 8. CDR1 SEHNR and CDR2 FQNEAQ come from the germline V gene (reference sequence). The CDR3 DNA reads TGTGCCAGCAGCTTAGGGGCAGGGGGCTTGGGCGAGCAGTACTTC. It is translated as CASSLGAGGLGEQYF.

This clone was counted between two and nine times. V and J are TRBV2 and TRBJ2-1, with TRBD2 as a possible D gene (6 bases). This CDR3 spans 13 amino acids. The V end lost 5 bases, the J end lost 12 bases, and 17 bases lay between the germline ends. The germline CDR1 and CDR2 sequences are SNHLY and FYNNEI. The CDR3 DNA is TGTGCCAGCAGTAGGGACTCCCGGCGTGGGCAGTTCTTC. Translation: CASSRDSRRGQFF. Drawing the rest from reference TRBV2 and TRBJ2-1, the complete variable domain is EPEVTQTPSHQVTQMGQEVILRCVPISNHLYFYWYRQILGQKVEFLVSFYNNEISEKSEIFDDQFSVERPDGSNFTLKIRSTKLEDSAMYFCASSRDSRRGQFFGPGTRLTVL.

V gene TRBV11-2 combines with J gene TRBJ2-5, with 11 bases aligning to TRBD1. Trimming took 5 bases from V and 5 from J; bases not matched to a gene: 10. Looked up from germline, CDR1 is SGHAT and CDR2 is FQNNGV. CDR3 length: 16 residues. In DNA, the CDR3 is TGTGCCAGCAGCCCCTGGGACAGGGGGAATGAGGAGACCCAGTACTTC. It translates to CASSPWDRGNEETQYF.

The rearrangement links TRBV21-1 to TRBJ1-2; the table calls TRBD1, which could not be checked here. TRBV21-1 is tagged as a pseudogene. The length of the CDR3 is 14 residues. CDR3 in amino acids: CASREQGTFYGYTF. The CDR3 DNA reads as TGTGCCAGCAGAGAACAGGGAACCTTCTATGGCTACACCTTC.

The V and J genes are TRBV3-1 (or the pseudogene TRBV3-2) and TRBJ1-2, with a possible D match to TRBD1 (6 bases). Deletions cut 1 base from V and 6 bases from J, with 12 bases between. The CDR3 is made up of 14 amino acids. The germline V gene has CDR1 LGHDT and CDR2 YNNKEL (reference sequence). DNA of the CDR3: TGTGCCAGCAGCCAAGGGCAGGGGTATGATGGCTACACCTTC. Protein: CASSQGQGYDGYTF.

This clone has just a few counts. The rearrangement joins TRBV19 to TRBJ1-6, with D hard to call. Germline CDR1 and CDR2: LNHDA and SQIVND (reference sequence). The length of the CDR3 is 14 residues. Trimming removed 7 bases at V and 0 bases at J, with 7 bases between. The CDR3 loop is CASTESSYNSPLHF. CDR3 in DNA: TGTGCCAGTACCGAGAGCTCCTATAATTCACCCCTCCACTTT.

This chain uses TRBV27 with TRBJ2-5; TRBD2 matches 11 bases. V trimming: 5 bases; J trimming: 5 bases; junction bases outside the gene matches: 7. This CDR3 spans 15 amino acids. Germline CDR1 is MNHEY and CDR2 is SMNVEV (reference sequence). CDR3 sequence (DNA): TGTGCCAGCAGTACCCTAGCGGGAGGAGGGGAGACCCAGTACTTC. Translated: CASSTLAGGGETQYF.

This clone appeared once. This chain links TRBV5-1 with TRBJ2-3, with 8 bases identical to TRBD1. Germline assignment: CDR1 SGHRS and CDR2 YFSETQ. The ends lost 7 bases at V and 3 bases at J; junction bases unmatched: 10. This CDR3 has 15 amino acids. The CDR3 sequence is CASGYLGTGTDTQYF. DNA for the CDR3: TGCGCCAGCGGCTATCTCGGGACAGGTACAGATACGCAGTATTTT.

In its sample, this clone was seen a few times. The chain couples TRBV9 to TRBJ1-2, with TRBD1 matching 7 bases. This CDR3 is built from 15 residues. CDR1 is SGDLS and CDR2 is YYNGEE in the germline V gene. With V trimmed by 4 bases and J by 7 bases, 13 bases remained unmatched. The CDR3 loop reads CASSLTGTDTSGYTF. The CDR3 region has the DNA TGTGCCAGCAGCTTGACCGGGACAGACACATCTGGCTACACCTTC.

The chain links TRBV3-1 (or the pseudogene TRBV3-2) to TRBJ2-5, with a possible D match to TRBD1 (6 bases). Trimming took 4 bases from V and 6 from J, leaving 18 bases between them. This CDR3 is 15 amino acids long. Germline V CDR1 and CDR2: LGHDT, YNNKEL (reference sequence). DNA of the CDR3: TGTGCCAGCAGCCCAGGGGTGGGGTTCGGGAAGACCCAGTACTTC. It yields the protein CASSPGVGFGKTQYF.

This chain connects TRBV6-5 to TRBJ2-5; 8 nucleotides match TRBD1. The CDR3 runs to 13 residues. V lost 6 bases, J lost 4 bases, and 4 bases stayed unmatched. Germline assignment: CDR1 MNHEY and CDR2 SVGAGI. The CDR3 reads CASSSRGLETQYF. CDR3 nucleotide sequence: TGTGCCAGCAGCTCCAGGGGGCTAGAGACCCAGTACTTC.

The chain combines TRBV5-4 with TRBJ2-5; 7 bases map to TRBD2. Unmatched junction bases numbered 9, after V lost 0 bases and J lost 4 bases. The germline V gene encodes CDR1 SGHNT and CDR2 YYREEE (reference sequence). The CDR3 is 16 amino acids. The CDR3 coding sequence is TGTGCCAGCAGCTTGGCTCAGACTAGCCCCAGAGAGACCCAGTACTTC. This codes for CASSLAQTSPRETQYF.

This CDR3 is CSVDASGASTDTQYF. The CDR3, as DNA: TGCAGCGTTGACGCTAGCGGGGCTAGCACAGATACGCAGTATTTT. V is TRBV29-1 and J is TRBJ2-3; 9 bases match TRBD2. This CDR3 has 15 amino acids. The germline V gene encodes CDR1 SQVTM and CDR2 ANQGSEA. With 3 bases clipped from V and 0 bases from J, the junction kept 4 bases outside the gene matches.

This clone was picked up a small number of times. The V gene is TRBV7-2, the J gene TRBJ2-7; TRBD2 matches at 7 bases. Germline lookup yields CDR1 SGHTA and CDR2 FQGNSA. The junction had 4 bases not matched to a gene; V was cut back by 2 bases and J by 0 bases. CDR3 length: 15 amino acids. The CDR3 nucleotides read TGTGCCAGCAGCTTACGAAGACTAGCCTCCTACGAGCAGTACTTC. Protein product: CASSLRRLASYEQYF.

This clone was observed once. The chain has TRBV27 and TRBJ1-1; maybe TRBD1 (6 bases). The germline gives CDR1 MNHEY, CDR2 SMNVEV (reference sequence). Trimming left V 1 base short and J 3 bases short, with 21 bases between. The CDR3 has 18 residues. The CDR3 DNA reads as TGTGCCAGCAGTTTATTCCGAGGGAGGGGGGGCGCGTACACTGAAGCTTTCTTT. This gives the protein CASSLFRGRGGAYTEAFF.

The CDR3 coding sequence is TGTGCCAGCAGTCCCGGGACAGCCGGGGTTCAGCCCCAGCATTTT. The encoded protein is CASSPGTAGVQPQHF. The chain joins TRBV6-6 to TRBJ1-5, with 7 bases identical to TRBD1. Trimming at V came to 5 bases and at J to 6 bases, leaving 10 bases not matched to a gene. CDR1 is MNHNY and CDR2 is SVGAGI in the germline V gene (reference sequence). The CDR3 spans 15 residues.

This clone was counted only a few times. The chain joins TRBV24-1 to TRBJ2-7; the match to TRBD1 covers 7 bases. The CDR3 is made up of 13 amino acids. Germline values: CDR1 KGHDR, CDR2 SFDVKD. V dropped 4 bases and J dropped 5; count of bases not matched to a gene: 4. The CDR3 reads CATSDPDRDEQYF. The DNA of the CDR3 is TGTGCCACCAGTGACCCAGACAGGGACGAGCAGTACTTC.

The count of this clone is one. The chain recombines TRBV7-2 with TRBJ2-7; D ambiguous. There are 16 residues in the CDR3. Germline CDR1 and CDR2: SGHTA and FQGNSA. V gave up 2 bases and J gave up 3 bases, with 17 bases separating them. The CDR3 sequence is CASSLRKVHRVYEQYF. The DNA of the CDR3 is TGTGCCAGCAGCTTACGAAAGGTTCACCGGGTCTACGAGCAGTACTTC.

The chain joins TRBV18 to TRBJ2-7; 8 positions match TRBD1. The CDR3 has 15 amino acids. V shed 3 bases and J 3 bases; nucleotides not matched to a gene: 7. Germline V gives CDR1 KGHSH, CDR2 LQKENI. CDR3: CASSPWQGASYEQYF. The CDR3 nucleotides are TGTGCCAGCTCACCCTGGCAGGGGGCGAGCTACGAGCAGTACTTC.

As regards this clone: Other DNA sequences in this specimen translate into the identical CDR3. This chain connects TRBV28 to TRBJ2-7, with D perhaps TRBD1 (6 bases). This CDR3 spans 13 amino acids. V was clipped by 3 bases and J by 2 bases, with 8 bases between them. CDR1 is MDHEN and CDR2 is SYDVKM in the germline V gene. CDR3 sequence reads: CASSLGAAYEQYF. The CDR3 DNA reads TGTGCCAGCAGTTTGGGGGCTGCCTACGAGCAGTACTTC.

The chain uses TRBV30 and TRBJ1-3; no clear D gene. V shed 3 bases and J shed 8 bases, with 8 bases lying between them. From germline, CDR1 is GTSNPN and CDR2 SVGIG (reference sequence). The CDR3 is 11 amino acids. CDR3 bases: TGTGCCTGGAGACTGCTGGACACCATATATTTT. It codes for CAWRLLDTIYF.

This chain links TRBV20-1 with TRBJ1-2; D is unclear. The CDR3 is made up of 11 amino acids. Trimming removed 3 bases from V and 8 bases from J, with 10 bases in between. Germline V gene lookup returns CDR1 DFQATT and CDR2 SNEGSKA (reference sequence). The chain's CDR3 is CSASKEIGYTF. CDR3 DNA: TGCAGTGCTAGTAAGGAGATCGGCTACACCTTC.

The rearrangement uses TRBV27 and TRBJ2-7; tentative D call: TRBD1 (6 bases). The CDR3 has 15 residues. Trimming left V 5 bases short and J 2 bases short, with 16 bases between. The V gene's germline CDR1 is MNHEY and CDR2 SMNVEV (reference sequence). The CDR3 DNA sequence: TGTGCCAGCAGTACTTTGGCAGGGGAGCCCTACGAGCAGTACTTC. It translates to CASSTLAGEPYEQYF.

As to this clone: At the DNA level, this CDR3 is encoded by other sequences in the same sample as well. The rearrangement links TRBV7-2 to TRBJ2-7, with TRBD2 matching over 14 bases. CDR1 SGHTA and CDR2 FQGNSA come from the germline V gene. With V trimmed by 5 bases and J by 4 bases, 7 bases remained unmatched. This CDR3 region has 16 residues. The CDR3 sequence is CASSPGLAGVLYEQYF. Written as DNA, the CDR3 is TGTGCCAGCAGCCCGGGACTAGCGGGAGTTTTGTACGAGCAGTACTTC.

This clone was seen a handful of times. The V call is TRBV27, the J call TRBJ2-1; 8 bases align to TRBD2. The germline gives CDR1 MNHEY, CDR2 SMNVEV (reference sequence). Trimming at V came to 3 bases and at J to 5 bases, leaving 3 bases not matched to a gene. The CDR3 length is 14 residues. The CDR3 reads CASSFLREDNEQFF. The DNA for the CDR3 is TGTGCCAGCAGTTTTTTGCGGGAGGACAATGAGCAGTTCTTC.

There are many counts of this clone. The rearrangement joins TRBV7-2 to TRBJ2-7; possible D gene TRBD2, 5 bases. The germline CDR1 and CDR2 sequences are SGHTA and FQGNSA. Trimming pared 2 bases from V and 3 bases from J, leaving 14 bases between. The CDR3 is 15 amino acids. The DNA of the CDR3 is TGTGCCAGCAGCTTAAGCCTAGGGAGCTTCTACGAGCAGTACTTC. Its translation: CASSLSLGSFYEQYF.